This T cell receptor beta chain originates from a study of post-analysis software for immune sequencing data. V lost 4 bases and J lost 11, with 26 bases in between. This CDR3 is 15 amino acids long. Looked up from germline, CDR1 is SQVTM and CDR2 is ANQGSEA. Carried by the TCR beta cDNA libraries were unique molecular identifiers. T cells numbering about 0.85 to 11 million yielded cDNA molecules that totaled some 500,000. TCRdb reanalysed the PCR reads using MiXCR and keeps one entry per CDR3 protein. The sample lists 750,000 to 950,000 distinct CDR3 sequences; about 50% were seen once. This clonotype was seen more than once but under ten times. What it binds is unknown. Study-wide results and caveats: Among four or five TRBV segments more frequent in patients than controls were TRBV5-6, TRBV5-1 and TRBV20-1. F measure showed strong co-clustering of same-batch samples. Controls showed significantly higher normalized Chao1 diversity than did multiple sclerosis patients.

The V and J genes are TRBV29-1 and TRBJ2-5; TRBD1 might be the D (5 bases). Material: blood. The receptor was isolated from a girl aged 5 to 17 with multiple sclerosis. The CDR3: CSVGGQYQNLGGQYF. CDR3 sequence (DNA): TGCAGCGTTGGGGGCCAGTACCAAAACCTCGGTGGGCAGTACTTC.